One T cell receptor beta chain is described in this entry. V was shortened by 3 bases and J by 6 bases, with 9 bases between the two germline ends. The CDR3 sequence is 12 residues long. From germline, CDR1 is SGHNT and CDR2 YYREEE (reference sequence). These data come from a study of blood T cell repertoires in COVID-19. The wider study: Sites across the United States, Italy and Spain contributed samples from acute and convalescent COVID-19.

Original processing notes: Estimates of nucleated cell counts were drawn from the amplification of reference gene primers. The method was immunoSEQ multiplex PCR; TCRdb's version includes in-frame clones alone and lacks a portion of them. The D gene and trimming were derived from the DNA, and the V and J assignments and clone size from that table. Of roughly 350,000 clones in the sample, approximately 89% are singletons; the top ten hold more than 9%. The sequenced sample was peripheral blood. The chain uses TRBV5-4 and TRBJ2-5, with D possibly matching TRBD2 (6 bases). The TCR sequence derives from a woman in her 30s with COVID-19, enrolled during active disease. The chain's CDR3 is CASSWGRKTQYF. The DNA for the CDR3 is TGTGCCAGCAGCTGGGGGAGGAAGACCCAGTACTTC.